This entry lists 20 T cell receptor beta chains sequenced from one sample in a study of T cell responses to AZD1222 COVID-19 vaccine. Repertoires were generated with immunoSEQ multiplex PCR, while TCRdb's copy carries only in-frame clones and drops some. The repertoire holds approximately 200,000 clones, roughly 94% seen once, with roughly 1.8% in the top ten. The source was peripheral blood, collected 28 days after the second dose of the MenACWY control vaccine. The receptors shown here come from an adult who received the MenACWY meningococcal vaccine as a control.

This clone was seen at least ten times. The rearrangement uses TRBV19 and TRBJ2-7; 14 bases map to TRBD2. The J segment lost 2 bases and the V segment lost 5 bases, leaving 8 bases of the junction unmatched. The CDR3 is made up of 17 amino acids. Looked up from germline, CDR1 is LNHDA and CDR2 is SQIVND (reference sequence). Here the CDR3 DNA reads TGTGCCAGTAGTCAAGGGGGACTAGCGGGAGATACCTACGAGCAGTACTTC. This gives the protein CASSQGGLAGDTYEQYF.

The chain is built from TRBV10-3 and TRBJ1-1; a possible D gene is TRBD1 (6 bases). Germline CDR1 and CDR2: ENHRY and SYGVKD. The CDR3 is 14 amino acids. V was clipped by 6 bases and J by 3 bases, with 14 bases between them. This CDR3 reads CAIRYPGADTEAFF. In nucleotides, the CDR3 is TGTGCCATCAGGTACCCGGGGGCGGACACTGAAGCTTTCTTT.

The chain uses TRBV6-5 and TRBJ2-3; TRBD2 agrees at 11 bases. This CDR3 has 12 amino acids. The J segment lost 9 bases and the V segment lost 4 bases, leaving 0 bases of the junction unmatched. Germline V gene data show CDR1 as MNHEY and CDR2 as SVGAGI. CDR3 region: CASSLAGGTQYF. CDR3 nucleotide sequence: TGTGCCAGCAGTTTAGCGGGAGGGACGCAGTATTTT.

V is TRBV5-8 and J is TRBJ1-1; D is ambiguous. The CDR3 runs to 13 residues. V was cut by 4 bases and J by 1 base, with 8 bases left in between. CDR1 and CDR2 (germline): SGHTS, YDEGEE. CDR3 residues: CASSGYRNTEAFF. In DNA, the CDR3 is TGTGCCAGCAGCGGATACAGGAACACTGAAGCTTTCTTT.

V is TRBV10-3 and J is TRBJ1-1; D gene ambiguous. This CDR3 region has 13 residues. The V end was cut by 4 bases, the J end by 1 base, with 7 bases between. Germline V gene data show CDR1 as ENHRY and CDR2 as SYGVKD. The chain's CDR3 is CAISADANTEAFF. The CDR3 DNA follows: TGTGCCATCAGTGCCGACGCGAACACTGAAGCTTTCTTT.

This chain connects TRBV27 to TRBJ2-1; D perhaps matches TRBD2 (5 bases). Between the trimmed V and J ends, which lost 2 bases and 10 bases, there was a span of 18 bases. Germline loops: CDR1 MNHEY, CDR2 SMNVEV (reference sequence). CDR3 length equals 15 residues. CDR3 amino acids: CASSLKGLRVLEQFF. The CDR3 nucleotides are TGTGCCAGCAGTTTAAAAGGACTCCGGGTTTTGGAGCAGTTCTTC.

The chain links TRBV11-2 to TRBJ2-5, with D unresolved. CDR1 is SGHAT and CDR2 is FQNNGV in the germline V gene. Trimming pared 1 base from V and 4 bases from J, leaving 7 bases between. CDR3 size: 13 residues. CDR3 sequence reads: CASSLAGRETQYF. The CDR3 DNA reads TGTGCCAGCAGCTTAGCGGGCCGAGAGACCCAGTACTTC.

The rearrangement joins TRBV28 to TRBJ1-2; TRBD1 might be the D (6 bases). The CDR3 runs 14 residues. V was pared by 5 bases and J by 0 bases, with 10 bases between. The germline gives CDR1 MDHEN, CDR2 SYDVKM. The CDR3 DNA sequence: TGTGCCAGCAGTCGGACAGCTCCTAACTATGGCTACACCTTC. It specifies CASSRTAPNYGYTF.

This rearrangement joins TRBV19 to TRBJ2-1, with 13 bases aligning to TRBD2. V shed 4 bases and J 3 bases; nucleotides not matched to a gene: 9. The CDR3 is 18 amino acids. Germline V lookup: CDR1 LNHDA, CDR2 SQIVND (reference sequence). The CDR3 bases are TGTGCCAGTAGTAGCTGGGGGGGACTAGCGGGATTCTACAATGAGCAGTTCTTC. This codes for CASSSWGGLAGFYNEQFF.

This chain uses TRBV7-9 with TRBJ1-5, with unresolved D. This CDR3 is 14 amino acids long. Germline CDR1 is SEHNR and CDR2 is FQNEAQ (reference sequence). Trimming pared 2 bases from V and 4 bases from J, leaving 9 bases between. The CDR3 reads CASSLSEINQPQHF. The CDR3 DNA reads as TGTGCCAGCAGCTTATCGGAGATTAATCAGCCCCAGCATTTT.

The chain carries TRBV11-1 and TRBJ2-7, with TRBD1 matching over 7 bases. The V segment lost 5 bases and the J segment 0 bases; nucleotides outside the gene matches: 4. The CDR3 is 14 amino acids. Germline V gene lookup returns CDR1 SGHAT and CDR2 FQDESV (reference sequence). The CDR3 sequence: CASSQTGSSYEQYF. The CDR3 DNA is TGTGCCAGCAGCCAGACAGGGAGCTCCTACGAGCAGTACTTC.

The rearrangement joins TRBV10-3 to TRBJ1-2, with D tentatively TRBD1 (5 bases). The germline V gene encodes CDR1 ENHRY and CDR2 SYGVKD. The CDR3 is made up of 14 amino acids. V was pared by 3 bases and J by 8 bases, with 16 bases between. This CDR3 is CAISEVQGAEGYTF. CDR3 bases: TGTGCCATCAGTGAAGTCCAGGGAGCAGAGGGCTACACCTTC.

This sequence joins TRBV7-2 and TRBJ2-7, with 8 bases fitting TRBD1. V lost 1 base to trimming and J lost 2 bases; unmatched junction nucleotides: 10. The CDR3 extends over 17 amino acids. Germline V gives CDR1 SGHTA, CDR2 FQGNSA. The CDR3 reads CASSLGTQGAIAYEQYF. The CDR3 DNA reads as TGTGCCAGCAGCTTAGGAACGCAGGGGGCGATAGCCTACGAGCAGTACTTC.

The chain carries TRBV10-2 and TRBJ2-2; 8 bases line up with TRBD1. This CDR3 spans 15 amino acids. Germline V gene data show CDR1 as WSHSY and CDR2 as SAAADI. J gave up 1 base and V 4 bases, and 2 bases lay outside the gene matches. The CDR3 protein is CASSGGQGNTGELFF. The CDR3 region has the DNA TGCGCCAGCAGTGGAGGACAGGGGAACACCGGGGAGCTGTTTTTT.

The chain employs TRBV6-1 and TRBJ2-3; D could derive from TRBD1 or TRBD2 (5 bases each). Germline CDR1 and CDR2: MNHNS and SASEGT. This CDR3 contains 16 residues. Trimming took off 2 bases at V and 3 bases at J, with 15 bases between the two ends. In nucleotides, the CDR3 is TGTGCCAGCAGTGAAAGAGTGGGTGGGGGAACAGATACGCAGTATTTT. The encoded protein is CASSERVGGGTDTQYF.

The CDR3 bases are TGTGCCAGCAGTCTTGGGGGGCGGGTCGGAGAAAAACTGTTTTTT. Translation gives CASSLGGRVGEKLFF. The chain joins TRBV28 to TRBJ1-4, with D possibly being TRBD1 (6 bases). This CDR3 has 15 residues. V was cut by 5 bases and J by 8 bases, with 18 bases left in between. Germline V gene data show CDR1 as MDHEN and CDR2 as SYDVKM.

CDR3 in amino acids: CASSLGRSPYGYTF. As DNA, the CDR3 is TGTGCCAGCAGCCTGGGCAGGTCCCCCTATGGCTACACCTTC. The rearrangement joins TRBV14 to TRBJ1-2; D not certain. The CDR3 is 14 residues long. The V end was cut by 4 bases, the J end by 4 bases, with 13 bases between. Per germline, CDR1 SGHDN and CDR2 FVKESK.

This clone appeared once. The CDR3 DNA sequence: TGTGCCAGCAGCGGGGGATTTGATACGCAGTATTTT. Translating it yields CASSGGFDTQYF. This sequence joins TRBV9 and TRBJ2-3; D unclear. Germline CDR1 and CDR2: SGDLS and YYNGEE. The CDR3 loop spans 12 amino acids. The ends were cut back, 3 bases at V and 6 bases at J, with 8 bases in the middle.

This chain links TRBV5-5 with TRBJ2-3; a weak D match, TRBD1 (5 bases). The CDR3 runs to 13 residues. Germline lookup yields CDR1 SGHKS and CDR2 YYEKEE (reference sequence). V was shortened by 4 bases and J by 4 bases, with 10 bases between the two germline ends. The CDR3 spells CASSPPRADTQYF. The CDR3 DNA reads TGTGCCAGCAGCCCGCCCAGGGCAGATACGCAGTATTTT.

The chain carries TRBV7-9 and TRBJ2-7; no clear D. Between the trimmed V and J ends, which lost 1 base and 7 bases, there was a span of 11 bases. CDR1 and CDR2 (germline): SEHNR, FQNEAQ (reference sequence). The CDR3 has 13 residues. The chain's CDR3 is CASSLEQVGEQYF. CDR3 sequence (DNA): TGTGCCAGCAGCTTAGAACAAGTCGGGGAGCAGTACTTC.